This T cell receptor (beta chain) is drawn from a study of identical twins. This clonotype was observed a few times. All donors were healthy, and all were Caucasian. cDNA molecules carried unique molecular identifiers, and template switching added a universal primer site. TCRdb reanalysed the 5' RACE reads using MiXCR and keeps one entry per CDR3 protein. The repertoire holds around 510,000 distinct CDR3 sequences, with around 15% as singletons. The germline V and J ends were trimmed by 0 bases and 8 bases, with 12 bases remaining between them. Germline CDR1 and CDR2: KGHSH and LQKENI. The CDR3 runs 14 residues. These data were also filed under a second study, of yellow fever vaccine responses in identical twins.

This TCR was recovered from a woman under 30 in good health. Sequencing input: CD4+ T cells sorted from blood. J is TRBJ2-3 and V is TRBV18; no clear D. The CDR3 here is CASSPPSGLGTQYF. The DNA of the CDR3 is TGTGCCAGCTCACCACCCTCCGGGCTGGGTACGCAGTATTTT.